This T cell receptor (beta chain) derives from a study of shared clonotypes between healthy human individuals (dated by TCRdb to 2019 to 2021). General notes on the study: A couple of women and a few men aged 18 to 49 years were included in the cohort. To estimate repertoire size and how much clonotypes are shared between individuals, the study performed deep sequencing of blood TCR repertoires from a few healthy adults. To increase sequencing depth and limit assay-specific biases, TCR repertoire library preparation and sequencing were carried out by different laboratories using diverse techniques. Each donor's leukapheresis produced roughly between roughly 0.85 and 10 billion PBMCs. The research as a whole found: Only blood was sampled, and tissue TCR repertoires likely differ from those in blood. Pairwise subsampling led to the expectation that sequencing depth would affect the degree of clonotype sharing among donors. The small number of donors limited the genetic and exposure-history diversity represented.

TCR CDR3 regions were amplified from genomic DNA by multiplex PCR using the deep immunoSEQ assay. Genomic DNA extracted from each cell subset was distributed evenly over all wells of several immunoSEQ 96-well plates, and each plate served as one replicate. For unsorted PBMC, about 0.3 ug genomic DNA, equal to 30,000 or so T cell genomes, was loaded into each replicate PCR. Unsorted PBMC genomic DNA was sequenced across ten immunoSEQ deep assay plates. Purified libraries were measured with a Qubit 3.0 fluorometer, size-checked on a Bioanalyzer 2100, and measured again with the KAPA Library Quantification kit. Every immunoSEQ 96-well plate was sequenced on a separate single-read 150-cycle Illumina NextSeq 550 flow cell. Per the original workflow: Because only junctional sequences without quality scores were contained in the immunoSEQ output, filtering matching that applied to full-length reads could not be performed. Sequences were annotated with PyIR, a Python wrapper for IgBLAST v1.9, and V/J genes and CDR3 were assigned using IMGT germline references. Reads were filtered out if the reads had weak V/J assignments (E-value above 1e-6), no CDR3, stop codons, out-of-frame junctions, or ambiguous translated residues. V3J clonotypes were defined as sequences sharing the same inferred V gene, J gene, and CDR3 amino acid sequence. To compute the percentage overlap between repertoires, the number of shared unique clonotypes was divided by the size of the smaller repertoire. RTK rarefaction, the Chao1 estimator, and Recon v2.1 estimates of unobserved clonotypes were used to assess repertoire richness. What TCRdb holds here is the immuneACCESS table cut down to in-frame rearrangements. Part of the clones is not present; checked against another copy, under half of the missing clones reflect an unresolved V gene, and the others are unexplained. Clonal size and the V and J genes are those of that table, whereas D and trimming came from the DNA. The sample table holds fewer than 700,000 clones, of which around three quarters were seen once. The leading ten clones occupy around 13% of the sample.

Donors were healthy HIV-negative adults with no recently reported acute infections or vaccinations. Every donor was a Caucasian adult residing in Nashville, Tennessee, USA. In the unsorted samples, 90 million to 100 million PBMCs were counted, and genomic DNA was extracted using the QIAamp DNA Blood Mini kit. Blood was obtained by leukapheresis, after which PBMCs were separated by Ficoll-Histopaque density gradient centrifugation and cryopreserved in liquid nitrogen vapor phase. Trimming takes 3 bases from V and 4 bases from J, and the germline ends sit 10 bases apart. CDR1 and CDR2 are read off the germline V gene as SGDLS and YYNGEE. The CDR3, from cysteine to phenylalanine, totals 13 residues. Kept here is only the CDR3 DNA, which spans 39 bases and is read in frame from base 1. Comments on this clone: This clone's antigen is unknown. No base quality values were provided; no much bigger clone lies one nucleotide off.

Sequenced: PBMCs. The chain employs TRBV9 and TRBJ1-2; no D gene can be assigned with confidence. The clonotype originates from a woman between 35 and 50 years old in good health. Some clones in this sample may be carry-over from other donors' samples. The bases are TGTGCCAGCAGCGGAGGGTTCGGCTATGGCTACACCTTC. Its product reads: CASSGGFGYGYTF.